Listed below are T cell receptor beta chains from one sample, sequenced in a study of cytomegalovirus exposure and HLA in healthy donors. Data came from immunoSEQ multiplex PCR; TCRdb stores just in-frame clones and leaves some out. The sample includes 80,000 to 100,000 clones, about 88% seen only once; the top ten take under 6.5%. Sequenced material: PBMCs. These receptors originate from a man aged 18-30 years in good health and CMV-seropositive. The CDR3 runs from the conserved cysteine through the conserved F or W. A D gene is named only where the DNA matches it firmly. Not every row has a clone size; where given, it reads once, few, many or a size class.

.	TRBD1	TRBV19	TRBJ2-7	CASSAGQDYEQYF	TGTGCCAGTAGCGCGGGACAGGACTACGAGCAGTACTTC
.	TRBD2	TRBV9	TRBJ2-2	CASSVVGSGRVGTGELFF	TGTGCCAGCAGCGTAGTGGGTAGCGGGAGAGTTGGAACCGGGGAGCTGTTTTTT
few	TRBD2	TRBV19	TRBJ2-3	CASSGASGGADTQYF	TGTGCCAGTAGTGGGGCTAGCGGGGGAGCAGATACGCAGTATTTT
.	.	TRBV6-6	TRBJ1-2	CASRESYGYTF	TGTGCCAGCAGGGAGAGCTATGGCTACACCTTC
.	.	TRBV6-1	TRBJ2-1	CASRERAISYNEQFF	TGTGCCAGCAGGGAGCGGGCGATCTCCTACAATGAGCAGTTCTTC
.	TRBD1	TRBV7-8	TRBJ2-3	CASRMTGGTDTQYF	TGTGCCAGCAGAATGACAGGGGGCACAGATACGCAGTATTTT
.	.	TRBV6-5	TRBJ2-5	CASSYTFLSRQETQYF	TGTGCCAGCAGTTACACATTTTTGTCGAGGCAAGAGACCCAGTACTTC
.	TRBD2	TRBV7-2	TRBJ2-7	CASSPEPGVAGYF	TGTGCCAGCAGCCCCGAACCTGGAGTAGCGGGGTACTTC
.	.	TRBV6-1	TRBJ2-5	CASSPVSQETQYF	TGTGCCAGCAGCCCGGTATCACAAGAGACCCAGTACTTC
once	TRBD2	TRBV19	TRBJ2-3	CASTGLAGPDTQYF	TGTGCCAGTACGGGACTAGCGGGCCCAGATACGCAGTATTTT
.	.	TRBV7-2	TRBJ1-6	CASSLSVRGSSYNSPLHF	TGTGCCAGCAGCTTAAGTGTCCGTGGGAGCTCCTATAATTCACCCCTCCACTTT
.	TRBD2	TRBV5-4	TRBJ2-5	CAIYSGANQETQYF	TGTGCCATCTATAGCGGGGCGAACCAAGAGACCCAGTACTTC
.	.	TRBV6-5	TRBJ2-7	CASSFDSNSYEQYF	TGTGCCAGCAGTTTCGACAGCAACTCCTACGAGCAGTACTTC
.	.	TRBV7-6	TRBJ1-5	CASSLAGGGDQPQHF	TGTGCCAGCAGCTTAGCTGGCGGGGGGGATCAGCCCCAGCATTTT
.	TRBD2	TRBV4-3	TRBJ2-1	CASSLTSGNNEQFF	TGCGCCAGCAGCCTAACTAGCGGGAACAATGAGCAGTTCTTC
.	TRBD1	TRBV18	TRBJ2-7	CASSRGQGSSYEQYF	TGTGCCAGCTCCCGGGGACAGGGTTCCTCCTACGAGCAGTACTTC
.	.	TRBV10-1	TRBJ1-5	CASSDGQLNQPQHF	TGTGCCAGCAGCGACGGACAGTTAAATCAGCCCCAGCATTTT
.	TRBD1	TRBV23-1	TRBJ1-1	CASSQGTGGPEAFF	TGCGCCAGCAGTCAAGGGACAGGGGGCCCTGAAGCTTTCTTT
.	TRBD2	TRBV7-9	TRBJ2-7	CASSLAGTSVLEQYF	TGTGCCAGCAGCTTAGCGGGGACTAGCGTTCTCGAGCAGTACTTC
.	.	TRBV29-1	TRBJ2-1	CSVSGGSYNEQFF	TGCAGCGTATCCGGGGGTTCCTACAATGAGCAGTTCTTC
few	TRBD2	TRBV6-4	TRBJ2-3	CASSDSAGGGDTQYF	TGTGCCAGCAGTGACTCTGCGGGGGGTGGAGATACGCAGTATTTT
.	.	TRBV6-4	TRBJ1-3	CASSDGGAITNSLWKRDTIYF	TGTGCCAGCAGTGACGGTGGGGCGATAACCAATTCTCTCTGGAAGCGAGACACCATATATTTT
.	TRBD1	TRBV6-5	TRBJ1-3	CASSSPGGSSGNTIYF	TGTGCCAGCAGTTCCCCAGGGGGCAGCTCTGGAAACACCATATATTTT
.	TRBD1	TRBV28	TRBJ2-6	CASTGGSGANVLTF	TGTGCCAGCACAGGGGGCTCTGGGGCCAACGTCCTGACTTTC